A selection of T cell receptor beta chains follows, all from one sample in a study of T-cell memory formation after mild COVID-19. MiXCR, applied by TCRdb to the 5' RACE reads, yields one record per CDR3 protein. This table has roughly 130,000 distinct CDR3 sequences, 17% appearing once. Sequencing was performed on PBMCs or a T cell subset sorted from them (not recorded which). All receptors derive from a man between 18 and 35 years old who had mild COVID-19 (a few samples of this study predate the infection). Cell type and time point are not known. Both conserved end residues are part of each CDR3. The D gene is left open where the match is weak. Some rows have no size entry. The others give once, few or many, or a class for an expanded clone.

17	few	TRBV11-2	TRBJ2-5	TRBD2	TGTGCCAGCAGCTTCAGCGCGGCGGGGTGGGAGGGAGAGACCCAGTACTTC	CASSFSAAGWEGETQYF
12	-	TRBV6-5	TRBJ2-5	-	TGTGCCAGCAGCCTACGAACCGGGACCCAGTACTTC	CASSLRTGTQYF
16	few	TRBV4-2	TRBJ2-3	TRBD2	TGTGCCAGCAGCCTTCGAGCGGGGGGCCGGGCAGATACGCAGTATTTT	CASSLRAGGRADTQYF
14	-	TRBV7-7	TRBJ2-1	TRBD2	TGTGCCAGCAGCCACCTTGCGGGGGGCAATGAGCAGTTCTTC	CASSHLAGGNEQFF
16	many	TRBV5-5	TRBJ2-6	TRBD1	TGTGCCAGCAGTTTTACAGGGGGGCCTGGGGCCAACGTCCTGACTTTC	CASSFTGGPGANVLTF
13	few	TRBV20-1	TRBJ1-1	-	TGCAGTGCCCAACGCGAGGGGGGCCCAGAAGCTTTCTTT	CSAQREGGPEAFF
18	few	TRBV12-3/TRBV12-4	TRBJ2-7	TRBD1	TGTGCCAGCAGTTCCGACTGGACAGGGGGTATCACCTCCTACGAGCAGTACTTC	CASSSDWTGGITSYEQYF
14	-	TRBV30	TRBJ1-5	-	TGTGCCTGGAGTGAGGACAATAGCAATCAGCCCCAGCATTTT	CAWSEDNSNQPQHF
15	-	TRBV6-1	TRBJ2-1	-	TGTGCCAGCAGTGTCCAGCGGATCTTGAGCGATGAGCAGTTCTTC	CASSVQRILSDEQFF
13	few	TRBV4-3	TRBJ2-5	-	TGCGCCAGCAGCCTACAACTAGGAGAGACCCAGTACTTC	CASSLQLGETQYF
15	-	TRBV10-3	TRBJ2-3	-	TGTGCCATCAGTGAGTATGGCGGACTCACAGATACGCAGTATTTT	CAISEYGGLTDTQYF
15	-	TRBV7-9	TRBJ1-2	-	TGTGCCAGCAGCTTAGGGGGACACCTCTTGCTTGGCTACACCTTC	CASSLGGHLLLGYTF
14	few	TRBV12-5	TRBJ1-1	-	TGTGCTAGTGGTTTGGTTCCTCTGAACACTGAAGCTTTCTTT	CASGLVPLNTEAFF
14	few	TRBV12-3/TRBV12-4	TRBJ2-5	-	TGTGCCAGCAGTTTAACCTCGGGGGAAGAGACCCAGTACTTC	CASSLTSGEETQYF
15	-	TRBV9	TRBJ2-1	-	TGTGCCAGCAGCGTAGGGGGAATAGGATACAATGAGCAGTTCTTC	CASSVGGIGYNEQFF
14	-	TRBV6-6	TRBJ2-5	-	TGTGCCAGCAGTTACTCTAACCCTGCTGAGACCCAGTACTTC	CASSYSNPAETQYF
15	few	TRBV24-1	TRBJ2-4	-	TGTGCCACCTCCGAAGGGGGGGAGGCCAAAAACATTCAGTACTTC	CATSEGGEAKNIQYF
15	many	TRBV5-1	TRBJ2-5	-	TGCGCCAGCATGCGATGGGGGACTCCGCAAGAGACCCAGTACTTC	CASMRWGTPQETQYF
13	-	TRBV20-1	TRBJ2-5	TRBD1	TGCAGTGCTACGGACAGGATGGTACAGACCCAGTACTTC	CSATDRMVQTQYF
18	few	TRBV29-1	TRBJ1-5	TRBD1	TGCAGCGTTGAAGGGCCCACGACAGGGGGCCGCCTTAATCAGCCCCAGCATTTT	CSVEGPTTGGRLNQPQHF
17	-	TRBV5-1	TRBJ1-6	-	TGCGCCAGCAGCTTGGCCGCCGAAGGCCGAGGGCGGTCACCCCTCCACTTT	CASSLAAEGRGRSPLHF
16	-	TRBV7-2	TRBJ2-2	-	TGTGCCAGCAGCTTAGTTGGGGCAGGGAACACCGGGGAGCTGTTTTTT	CASSLVGAGNTGELFF
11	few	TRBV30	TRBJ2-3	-	TGTGCCTGTCGGGTGGGAGATACGCAGTATTTT	CACRVGDTQYF
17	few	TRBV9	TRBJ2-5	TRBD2	TGTGCCAGCAGCGTAGTATCCGGGGGGGCCGGTTCGGAGACCCAGTACTTC	CASSVVSGGAGSETQYF
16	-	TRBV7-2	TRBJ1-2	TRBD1	TGTGCCAGCAGCTTCGGGACAGCTAAATCTAACTATGGCTACACCTTC	CASSFGTAKSNYGYTF
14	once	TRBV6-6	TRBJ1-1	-	TGTGCCACCTCGTTTAACGGACAGAACACTGAAGCTTTCTTT	CATSFNGQNTEAFF
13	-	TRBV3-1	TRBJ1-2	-	TGTGCCAGCAGCCAAAGCCAGGGGCAGAGCTACACCTTC	CASSQSQGQSYTF
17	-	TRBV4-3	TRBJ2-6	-	TGCGCCAGCAGCCAAGGACAGGCGTACTCTGGGGCCAACGTCCTGACTTTC	CASSQGQAYSGANVLTF
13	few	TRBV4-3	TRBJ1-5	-	TGCGCCAGCAGCCAAGTAAGGAATCAGCCCCAGCATTTT	CASSQVRNQPQHF
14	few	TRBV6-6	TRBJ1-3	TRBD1	TGTGCCAGCAGTGGGACAGACTCTGGAAACACCATATATTTT	CASSGTDSGNTIYF
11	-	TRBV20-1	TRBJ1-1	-	TGCAGTGCCTTCATGAACACTGAAGCTTTCTTT	CSAFMNTEAFF
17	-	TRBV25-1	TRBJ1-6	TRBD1	TGTGCCAGCAGTGATGGTGGGAGAGGGGGCTGGAGTTCACCCCTCCACTTT	CASSDGGRGGWSSPLHF
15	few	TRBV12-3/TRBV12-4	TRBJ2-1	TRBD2	TGTGCCAGCAGTTTAGCGGGGGGGGTAAACAATGAGCAGTTCTTC	CASSLAGGVNNEQFF